This TCR beta chain came from a study of T cells in Graves' hyperthyroidism and ophthalmopathy. Study-level results: Researchers found most expanded thyroid clonotypes above 0.001 in blood as well.

The CDR3 covers 14 residues. V was clipped by 5 bases and J by 11 bases; unmatched bases: 10. Germline V gives CDR1 MDHEN, CDR2 SYDVKM. Researchers took RNA transcripts and amplified the TCR beta CDR3 regions from them. The primer set for the first-round RT-PCR of the TCR CDR3 was HTBI. TCRdb re-called the multiplex PCR reads through MiXCR, storing one row per CDR3 protein. Here the sample spans nearly 750,000 distinct CDR3 sequences, roughly a third being singletons. Stable Graves' hyperthyroidism meant no ophthalmopathy progression within 18 months. Uncontrolled infection, other autoimmune disease, pregnancy and lactation each barred patients from inclusion. It was roughly 10 ml of fresh peripheral blood that supplied the PBMCs. This clonotype was counted between two and nine times. Antigen specificity is unknown.

The chain has TRBV28 and TRBJ1-1; 11 bases agree with TRBD1. The receptor comes from a middle-aged woman with Graves' hyperthyroidism. The sample was blood. CDR3 in amino acids: CASSQSGQGAMAFF. For the CDR3, the DNA is TGTGCCAGCAGTCAGTCTGGACAGGGGGCGATGGCTTTCTTT. Using reference TRBV28 and TRBJ1-1 for the parts outside the CDR3, the full variable domain is DVKVTQSSRYLVKRTGEKVFLECVQDMDHENMFWYRQDPGLGLRLIYFSYDVKMKEKGDIPEGYSVSREKKERFSLILESASTNQTSMYLCASSQSGQGAMAFFGQGTRLTVV.